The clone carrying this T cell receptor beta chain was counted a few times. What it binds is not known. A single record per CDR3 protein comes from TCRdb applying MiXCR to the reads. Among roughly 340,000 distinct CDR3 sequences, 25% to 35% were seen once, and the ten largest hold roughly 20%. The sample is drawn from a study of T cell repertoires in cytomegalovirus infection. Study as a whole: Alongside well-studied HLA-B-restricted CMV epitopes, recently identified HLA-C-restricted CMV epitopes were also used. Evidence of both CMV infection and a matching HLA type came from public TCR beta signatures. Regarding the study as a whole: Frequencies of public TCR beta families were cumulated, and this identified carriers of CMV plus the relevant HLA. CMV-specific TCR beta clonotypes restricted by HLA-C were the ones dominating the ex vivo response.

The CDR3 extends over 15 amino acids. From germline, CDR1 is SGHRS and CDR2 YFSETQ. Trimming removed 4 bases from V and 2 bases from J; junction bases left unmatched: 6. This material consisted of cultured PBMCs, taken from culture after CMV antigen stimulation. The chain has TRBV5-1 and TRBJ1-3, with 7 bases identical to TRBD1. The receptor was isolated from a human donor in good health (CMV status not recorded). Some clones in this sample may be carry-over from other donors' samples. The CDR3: CASSRGQPAGNTIYF. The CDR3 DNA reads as TGCGCCAGCAGCAGGGGACAGCCTGCTGGAAACACCATATATTTT.